This paragraph reports one T cell receptor (beta chain). No antigen is known for it. Prepared TCR beta cDNA libraries contained unique molecular identifiers. T cells numbering roughly 0.85 to 11 million yielded about 500,000 cDNA molecules. TCRdb independently ran MiXCR on the PCR reads; one entry per CDR3 protein. The sample has approximately 460,000 distinct CDR3 sequences; nearly 45% are singletons. The sample originates from a study of post-analysis software for immune sequencing data. Study-wide results and caveats: When the samples were clustered directly with F measure, those that had been prepared in the same batch showed strong co-clustering. Significantly lower normalized Chao1 diversity was seen in multiple sclerosis patients than in controls. TRBV5-6, TRBV5-1 and TRBV20-1 belonged to a set of about five TRBV segments that were more frequent in patients than controls.

Germline V gene lookup returns CDR1 MGHDK and CDR2 SYGVNS. The V end was cut by 5 bases, the J end by 2 bases, with 13 bases between. The CDR3 consists of 14 residues. V gene TRBV25-1 combines with J gene TRBJ2-7, with D perhaps matching TRBD1 or TRBD2 (5 bases each). The clonotype comes from a girl between 10 and 17 years old with multiple sclerosis. Sequencing input: blood. The CDR3 region is CASSSGRLPYEQYF. Here the CDR3 DNA reads TGTGCCAGCAGTTCGGGGCGTCTACCCTACGAGCAGTACTTC.